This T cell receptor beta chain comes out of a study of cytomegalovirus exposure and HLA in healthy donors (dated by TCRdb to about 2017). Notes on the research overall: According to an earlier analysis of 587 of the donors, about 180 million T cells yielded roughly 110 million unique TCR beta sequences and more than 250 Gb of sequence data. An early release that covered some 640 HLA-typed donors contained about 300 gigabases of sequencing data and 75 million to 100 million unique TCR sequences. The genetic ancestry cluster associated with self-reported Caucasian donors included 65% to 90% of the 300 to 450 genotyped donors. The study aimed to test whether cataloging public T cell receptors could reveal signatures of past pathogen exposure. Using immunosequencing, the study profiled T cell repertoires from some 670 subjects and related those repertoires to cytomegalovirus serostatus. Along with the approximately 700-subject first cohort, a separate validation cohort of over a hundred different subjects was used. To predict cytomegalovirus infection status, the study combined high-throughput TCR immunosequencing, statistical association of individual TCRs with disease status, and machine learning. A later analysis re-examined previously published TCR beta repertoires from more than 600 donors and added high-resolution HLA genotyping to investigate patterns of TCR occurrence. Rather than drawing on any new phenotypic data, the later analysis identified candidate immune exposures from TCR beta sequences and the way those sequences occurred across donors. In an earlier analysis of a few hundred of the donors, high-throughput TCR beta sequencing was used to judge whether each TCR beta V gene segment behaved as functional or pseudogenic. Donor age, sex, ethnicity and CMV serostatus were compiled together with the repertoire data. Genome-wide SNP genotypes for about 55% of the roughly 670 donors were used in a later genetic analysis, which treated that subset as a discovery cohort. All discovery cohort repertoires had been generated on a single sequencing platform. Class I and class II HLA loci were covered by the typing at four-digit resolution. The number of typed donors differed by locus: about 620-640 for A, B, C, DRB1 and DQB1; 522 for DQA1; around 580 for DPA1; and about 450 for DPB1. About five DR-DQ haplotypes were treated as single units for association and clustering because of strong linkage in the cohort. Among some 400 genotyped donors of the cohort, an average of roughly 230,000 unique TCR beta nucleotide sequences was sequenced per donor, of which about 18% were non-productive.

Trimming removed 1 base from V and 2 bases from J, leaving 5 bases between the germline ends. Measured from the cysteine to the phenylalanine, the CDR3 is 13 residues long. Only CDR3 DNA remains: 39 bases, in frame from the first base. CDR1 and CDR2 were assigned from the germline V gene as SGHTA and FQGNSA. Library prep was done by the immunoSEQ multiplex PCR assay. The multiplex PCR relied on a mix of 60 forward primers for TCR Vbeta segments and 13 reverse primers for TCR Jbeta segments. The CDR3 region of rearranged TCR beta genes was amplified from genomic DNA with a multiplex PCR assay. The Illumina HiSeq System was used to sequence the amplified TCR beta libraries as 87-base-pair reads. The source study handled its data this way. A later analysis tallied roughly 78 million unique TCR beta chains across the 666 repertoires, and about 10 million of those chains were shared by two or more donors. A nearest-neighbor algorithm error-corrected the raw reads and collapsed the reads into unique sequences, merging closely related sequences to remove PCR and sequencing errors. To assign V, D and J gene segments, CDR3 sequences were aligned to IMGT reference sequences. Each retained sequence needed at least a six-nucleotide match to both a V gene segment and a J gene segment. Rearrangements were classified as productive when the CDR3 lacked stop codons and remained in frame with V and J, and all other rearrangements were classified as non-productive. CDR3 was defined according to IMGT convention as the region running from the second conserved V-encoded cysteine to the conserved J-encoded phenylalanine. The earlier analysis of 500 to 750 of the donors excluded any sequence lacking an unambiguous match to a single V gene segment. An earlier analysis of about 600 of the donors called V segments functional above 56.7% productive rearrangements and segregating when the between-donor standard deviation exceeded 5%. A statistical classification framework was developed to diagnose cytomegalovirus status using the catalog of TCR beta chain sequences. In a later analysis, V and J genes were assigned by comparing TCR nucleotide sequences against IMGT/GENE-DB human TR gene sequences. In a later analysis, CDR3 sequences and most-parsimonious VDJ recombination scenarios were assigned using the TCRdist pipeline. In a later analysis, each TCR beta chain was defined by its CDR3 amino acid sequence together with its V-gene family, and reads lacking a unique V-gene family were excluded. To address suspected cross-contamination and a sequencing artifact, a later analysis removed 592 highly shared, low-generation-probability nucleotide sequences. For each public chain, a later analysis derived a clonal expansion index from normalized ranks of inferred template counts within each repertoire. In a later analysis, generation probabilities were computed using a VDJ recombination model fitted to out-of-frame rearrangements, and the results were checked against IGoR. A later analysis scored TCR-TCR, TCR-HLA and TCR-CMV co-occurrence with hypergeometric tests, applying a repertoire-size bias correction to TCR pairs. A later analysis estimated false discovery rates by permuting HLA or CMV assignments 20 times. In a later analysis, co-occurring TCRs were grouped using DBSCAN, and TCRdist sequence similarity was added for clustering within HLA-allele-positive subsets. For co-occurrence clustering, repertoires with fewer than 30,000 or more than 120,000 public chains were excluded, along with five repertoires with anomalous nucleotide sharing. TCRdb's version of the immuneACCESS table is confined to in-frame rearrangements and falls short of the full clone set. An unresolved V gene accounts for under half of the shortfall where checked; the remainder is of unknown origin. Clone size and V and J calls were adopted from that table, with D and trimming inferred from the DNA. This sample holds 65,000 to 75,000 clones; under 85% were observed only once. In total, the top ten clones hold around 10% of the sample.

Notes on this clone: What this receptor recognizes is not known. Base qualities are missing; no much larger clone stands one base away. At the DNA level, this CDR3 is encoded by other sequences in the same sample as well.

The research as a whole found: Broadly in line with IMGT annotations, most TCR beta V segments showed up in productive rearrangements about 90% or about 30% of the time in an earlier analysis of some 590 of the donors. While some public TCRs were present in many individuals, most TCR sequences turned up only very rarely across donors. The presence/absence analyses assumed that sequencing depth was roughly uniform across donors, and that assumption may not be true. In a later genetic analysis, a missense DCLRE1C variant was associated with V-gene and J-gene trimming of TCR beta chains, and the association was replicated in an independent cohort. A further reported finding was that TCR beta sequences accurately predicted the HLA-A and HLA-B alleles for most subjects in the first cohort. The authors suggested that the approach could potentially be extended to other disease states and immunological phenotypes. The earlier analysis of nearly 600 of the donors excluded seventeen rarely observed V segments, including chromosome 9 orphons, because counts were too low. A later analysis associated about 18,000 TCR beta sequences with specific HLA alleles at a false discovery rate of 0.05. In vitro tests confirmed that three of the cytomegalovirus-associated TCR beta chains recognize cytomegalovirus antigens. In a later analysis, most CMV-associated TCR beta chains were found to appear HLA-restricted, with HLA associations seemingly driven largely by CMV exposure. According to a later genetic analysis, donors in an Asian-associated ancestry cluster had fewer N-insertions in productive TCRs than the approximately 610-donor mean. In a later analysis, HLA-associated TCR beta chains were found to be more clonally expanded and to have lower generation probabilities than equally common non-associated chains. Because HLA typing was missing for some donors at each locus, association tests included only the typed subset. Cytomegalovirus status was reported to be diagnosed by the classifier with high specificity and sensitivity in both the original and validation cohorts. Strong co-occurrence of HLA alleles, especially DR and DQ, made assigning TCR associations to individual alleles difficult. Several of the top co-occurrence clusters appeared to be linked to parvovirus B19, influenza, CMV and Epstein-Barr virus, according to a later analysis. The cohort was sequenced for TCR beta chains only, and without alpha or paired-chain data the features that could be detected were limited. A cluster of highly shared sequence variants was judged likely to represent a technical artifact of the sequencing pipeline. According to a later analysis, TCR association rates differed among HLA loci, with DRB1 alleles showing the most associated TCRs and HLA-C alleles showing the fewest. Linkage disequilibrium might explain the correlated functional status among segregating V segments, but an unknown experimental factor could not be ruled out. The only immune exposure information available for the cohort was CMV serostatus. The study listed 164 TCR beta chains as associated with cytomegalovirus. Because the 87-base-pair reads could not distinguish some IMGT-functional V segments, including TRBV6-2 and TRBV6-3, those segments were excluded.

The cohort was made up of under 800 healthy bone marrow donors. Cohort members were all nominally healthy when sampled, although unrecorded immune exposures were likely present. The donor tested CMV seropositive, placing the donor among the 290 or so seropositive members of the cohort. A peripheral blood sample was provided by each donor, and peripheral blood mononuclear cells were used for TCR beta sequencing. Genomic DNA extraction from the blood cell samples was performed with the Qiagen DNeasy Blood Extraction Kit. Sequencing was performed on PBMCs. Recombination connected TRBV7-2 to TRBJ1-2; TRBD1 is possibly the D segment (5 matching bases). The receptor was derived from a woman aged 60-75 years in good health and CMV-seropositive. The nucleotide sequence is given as TGTGCCAGCAGCTTAGGACAGAACTATGGCTACACCTTC. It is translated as CASSLGQNYGYTF.